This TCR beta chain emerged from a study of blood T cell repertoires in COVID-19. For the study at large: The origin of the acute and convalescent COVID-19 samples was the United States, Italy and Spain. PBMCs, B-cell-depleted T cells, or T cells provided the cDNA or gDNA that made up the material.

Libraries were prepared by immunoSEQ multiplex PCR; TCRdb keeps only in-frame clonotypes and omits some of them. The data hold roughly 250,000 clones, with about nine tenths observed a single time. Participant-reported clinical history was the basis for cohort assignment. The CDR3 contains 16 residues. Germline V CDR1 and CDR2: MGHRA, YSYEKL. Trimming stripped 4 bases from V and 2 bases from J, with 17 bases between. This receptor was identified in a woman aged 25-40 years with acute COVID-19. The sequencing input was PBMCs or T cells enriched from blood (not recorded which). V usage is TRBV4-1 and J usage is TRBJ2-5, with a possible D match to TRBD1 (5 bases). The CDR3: CASSPRAQTAQETQYF. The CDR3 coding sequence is TGCGCCAGCAGCCCCAGGGCCCAAACGGCGCAAGAGACCCAGTACTTC.